Sequencing of this T cell receptor beta chain was carried out in a study of cytomegalovirus exposure and HLA in healthy donors. About this clone: Its cognate antigen is unknown.

CDR3 length equals 14 residues. Germline CDR1 SGDLS, CDR2 YYNGEE. V was pared by 0 bases and J by 2 bases, with 8 bases between. The primer mix had 60 Vbeta and 13 Jbeta primers. How the authors handled the data: In a later analysis, about 9.9 million of some 80 million unique beta chains occurred in at least two donors. Clones were sequenced by immunoSEQ multiplex PCR, and TCRdb holds only the in-frame ones, with some missing. For V, J and clone size, that table is used; D and trimming come from the DNA. Among some 48,000 clones listed, around 81% were seen once. Study-wide points: For TCR beta chains, V- and J-gene trimming was later linked to a missense DCLRE1C variant.

This receptor was obtained from a man between 25 and 39 years old in good health and CMV-seropositive. The genes are TRBV9 and TRBJ1-2, with D hard to call. The sample consisted of PBMCs. The CDR3 DNA reads TGTGCCAGCAGCGTAGTTCCGGGGAACTATGGCTACACCTTC. Its translation is CASSVVPGNYGYTF.